These 30 T cell receptor beta chains were sequenced from one sample in a study of T cells in Graves' hyperthyroidism and ophthalmopathy. TCR beta CDR3 regions were amplified from RNA. First-round RT-PCR of the TCR CDR3 relied on the HTBI primer set. TCRdb re-called the multiplex PCR reads through MiXCR, storing one row per CDR3 protein. This table holds around 300,000 distinct CDR3 sequences, 20% to 25% found once. Sample: blood. The receptors shown here come from a man under 40 with Graves' ophthalmopathy.

The chain links TRBV12-3 or TRBV12-4 to TRBJ2-1, with 7 bases identical to TRBD2. The CDR3 length is 15 residues. V gave up 6 bases and J gave up 9 bases; unmatched junction bases: 14. The CDR3 DNA reads TGTGCCAGCAGCCGGGGAGGGACCAGCGGTAGTGAGCAGTTCTTC. It encodes CASSRGGTSGSEQFF.

This clonotype has just a few counts. V gene TRBV2 combines with J gene TRBJ2-5, with 9 bases aligning to TRBD1. This CDR3 is 15 amino acids long. Trimming removed 5 bases from V and 2 bases from J; junction bases left unmatched: 6. CDR1 and CDR2 (germline): SNHLY, FYNNEI. CDR3 coding DNA: TGTGCCAGCAGTCGTACCGGGACAGGGCAAGAGACCCAGTACTTC. Encoded protein: CASSRTGTGQETQYF.

This clonotype occurred a few times. The chain joins TRBV2 to TRBJ2-1; 9 bases align to TRBD2. Per germline, CDR1 SNHLY and CDR2 FYNNEI. This CDR3 has 16 residues. V lost 6 bases to trimming and J lost 4 bases; unmatched junction nucleotides: 10. This chain's CDR3 is CASSAKGREGYNEQFF. The CDR3 bases are TGTGCCAGCAGCGCTAAAGGGCGGGAGGGGTACAATGAGCAGTTCTTC.

Only a few counts were recorded for this clonotype. The chain links TRBV29-1 to TRBJ2-1; 11 bases fit TRBD2. There are 16 residues in the CDR3. With V trimmed by 5 bases and J by 5 bases, 11 bases remained unmatched. Germline loops: CDR1 SQVTM, CDR2 ANQGSEA. The CDR3 loop reads CSVRLLAGGRNNEQFF. In DNA form, the CDR3 reads TGCAGCGTTCGACTCTTAGCGGGAGGGAGGAACAATGAGCAGTTCTTC.

The gene calls are TRBV3-1 and TRBJ1-3; D gene ambiguous. Trimming took off 4 bases at V and 7 bases at J, with 20 bases between the two ends. Germline loops: CDR1 LGHDT, CDR2 YNNKEL (reference sequence). The CDR3 has 16 residues. CDR3 residues: CASSRQGGRTHNTIYF. The CDR3 bases are TGTGCCAGCAGCCGACAAGGTGGCAGGACCCATAACACCATATATTTT.

V gene TRBV5-8 combines with J gene TRBJ1-1; weak D call: TRBD1 (5 bases). Trimming shortened V by 5 bases and J by 0 bases, and 17 bases separated the two germline ends. CDR1 SGHTS and CDR2 YDEGEE come from the germline V gene. The CDR3 sequence is 16 residues long. This CDR3 reads CASRPKLGQLNTEAFF. Written as DNA, the CDR3 is TGTGCCAGCAGGCCCAAACTGGGGCAGTTGAACACTGAAGCTTTCTTT.

Ten or more counts support this clonotype. The chain links TRBV5-1 to TRBJ2-1; either TRBD1 or TRBD2 may supply D (6 bases each). CDR3 length: 15 residues. The germline gives CDR1 SGHRS, CDR2 YFSETQ. The germline V and J ends were trimmed by 1 base and 8 bases, with 16 bases remaining between them. In DNA form, the CDR3 reads TGCGCCAGCAGCTTGATGCCAGGGGAGGCCGATGAGCAGTTCTTC. It is translated as CASSLMPGEADEQFF.

The table lists this clonotype with a few counts. This sequence joins TRBV6-1 and TRBJ1-4; D call uncertain. V shed 7 bases and J shed 0 bases, with 12 bases lying between them. This CDR3 has 15 amino acids. Per germline, CDR1 MNHNS and CDR2 SASEGT. DNA of the CDR3: TGTGCCAGCACTAACAGTCAATCAACTAATGAAAAACTGTTTTTT. Protein product: CASTNSQSTNEKLFF.

This clonotype has a handful of counts. The rearrangement uses TRBV4-2 and TRBJ2-3; TRBD1 is a possible D gene (5 bases). The CDR3 covers 17 residues. V was cut by 5 bases and J by 2 bases, with 20 bases left in between. Germline V lookup: CDR1 LGHNA, CDR2 YNFKEQ. In DNA form, the CDR3 reads TGTGCCAGCAGCATCTCCGGCAGGGCCCTAGACACAGATACGCAGTATTTT. Translating gives CASSISGRALDTDTQYF.

The genes are TRBV11-2 and TRBJ2-3; the match to TRBD2 covers 7 bases. The CDR3 runs to 18 residues. V shed 5 bases, J shed 4 bases, and the junction held 18 bases outside the gene matches. The germline V gene encodes CDR1 SGHAT and CDR2 FQNNGV. This CDR3 is CASSQGAYRDYLADTQYF. The CDR3 region has the DNA TGTGCCAGCAGCCAAGGGGCCTACCGGGACTACCTTGCAGATACGCAGTATTTT.

This clonotype was recorded a few times. V and J are TRBV24-1 and TRBJ2-7; D possibly corresponds to TRBD1 (6 bases). This CDR3 comprises 14 residues. Germline V gene lookup returns CDR1 KGHDR and CDR2 SFDVKD. V lost 4 bases to trimming and J lost 7 bases, with 16 bases between them. The CDR3 bases are TGTGCCACCAGTGACCGGACAGCCGGAAAGGAGCAGTACTTC. It is translated as CATSDRTAGKEQYF.

Only a few counts were recorded for this clonotype. J is TRBJ1-6 and V is TRBV28; D not certain. The CDR3 is 12 amino acids. Trimming took 4 bases from V and 9 from J, leaving 7 bases between them. Germline V gene data show CDR1 as MDHEN and CDR2 as SYDVKM. The CDR3 nucleotides are TGTGCCAGCAGTTCTCTTGGTTCACCCCTCCACTTT. This sequence encodes CASSSLGSPLHF.

The CDR3 nucleotides read TGTGCCAGCAGCGCAGACAGCCGGGGGTTCCCTAATGAAAAACTGTTTTTT. It translates to CASSADSRGFPNEKLFF. The gene calls are TRBV7-2 and TRBJ1-4, with D tentatively TRBD1 (5 bases). Trimming took off 5 bases at V and 3 bases at J, with 19 bases between the two ends. Germline values: CDR1 SGHTA, CDR2 FQGNSA. The CDR3 runs 17 residues.

This clonotype occurred many times. This chain connects TRBV5-1 to TRBJ2-3; 13 bases agree with TRBD2. The V gene's germline CDR1 is SGHRS and CDR2 YFSETQ. J was trimmed by 7 bases and V by 1 base; bases with no gene match: 6. This CDR3 is 16 amino acids long. Here the CDR3 DNA reads TGCGCCAGCAGCTTGACTAGCGGGAGGGCTCTGAATACGCAGTATTTT. This encodes CASSLTSGRALNTQYF.

The rearrangement joins TRBV6-1 to TRBJ2-5; 12 bases align to TRBD2. CDR3 length: 14 residues. The V segment lost 5 bases and the J segment 3 bases; nucleotides outside the gene matches: 1. The germline gives CDR1 MNHNS, CDR2 SASEGT. The DNA for the CDR3 is TGTGCCAGCAGTCCTAGCGGGAGGGAAGAGACCCAGTACTTC. Its translation: CASSPSGREETQYF.

The sample holds many counts of this clonotype. The V gene is TRBV2, the J gene TRBJ2-3, with TRBD2 matching over 7 bases. This CDR3 spans 14 amino acids. Germline V gene lookup returns CDR1 SNHLY and CDR2 FYNNEI. J gave up 1 base and V 7 bases, and 5 bases lay outside the gene matches. CDR3 DNA: TGTGCCAGCAAATCTAGCGGAGGCACAGATACGCAGTATTTT. It yields the protein CASKSSGGTDTQYF.

The chain combines TRBV29-1 with TRBJ2-7; D possibly corresponds to TRBD2 (5 bases). The CDR3 is 17 residues long. Between the trimmed V and J ends, which lost 4 bases and 1 base, there was a span of 23 bases. Germline CDR1 and CDR2: SQVTM and ANQGSEA. Here the CDR3 reads CSVGAWRALGNSYEQYF. CDR3 DNA: TGCAGCGTTGGAGCGTGGCGGGCCTTGGGCAATTCCTACGAGCAGTACTTC.

CDR3 sequence reads: CSVEDPKAQGALPYEQYF. Written as DNA, the CDR3 is TGCAGCGTTGAAGACCCAAAGGCTCAGGGGGCGCTTCCCTACGAGCAGTACTTC. This rearrangement joins TRBV29-1 to TRBJ2-7; 8 bases are a match to TRBD1. Per germline, CDR1 SQVTM and CDR2 ANQGSEA. V gave up 0 bases and J gave up 2 bases; unmatched junction bases: 15. CDR3 size: 18 residues.

A few counts support this clonotype. The rearrangement links TRBV5-1 to TRBJ1-3; D remains unclear. The CDR3 extends over 14 amino acids. V was trimmed by 7 bases and J by 0 bases, leaving 11 bases between them. CDR1 SGHRS and CDR2 YFSETQ come from the germline V gene. In nucleotides, the CDR3 is TGCGCCAGCGCCCGCGACGACTCTGGAAACACCATATATTTT. Amino acids: CASARDDSGNTIYF.

Many counts were recorded for this clonotype. V and J are TRBV7-2 and TRBJ2-2; D possibly matches TRBD1 or TRBD2 (5 bases each). Germline CDR1 is SGHTA and CDR2 is FQGNSA. The CDR3 is made up of 13 amino acids. The V gene lost 5 bases and the J gene lost 7 bases, with 11 bases spanning the gap. The CDR3 region is CASSGTGVGELFF. CDR3 bases: TGTGCCAGCAGCGGGACCGGAGTCGGGGAGCTGTTTTTT.

The V call is TRBV11-2, the J call TRBJ2-7; TRBD1 matches at 8 bases. V trimming: 2 bases; J trimming: 3 bases; junction bases outside the gene matches: 9. Germline assignment: CDR1 SGHAT and CDR2 FQNNGV. The CDR3 spans 16 residues. The CDR3 loop is CASSLSVTGGLYEQYF. CDR3 sequence (DNA): TGTGCCAGCAGCTTATCGGTAACAGGGGGGCTCTACGAGCAGTACTTC.

The chain employs TRBV20-1 and TRBJ2-1; weak D call: TRBD2 (6 bases). Germline V gene sequence: CDR1 DFQATT, CDR2 SNEGSKA (reference sequence). Trimming removed 3 bases at V and 7 bases at J, with 13 bases between. The CDR3 extends over 13 amino acids. CDR3 DNA: TGCAGTGCTAGTCGCGGGACTGTAAATGAGCAGTTCTTC. As protein: CSASRGTVNEQFF.

CDR3 loop: CSVVVSQETQYF. In DNA, the CDR3 is TGCAGCGTTGTTGTCAGCCAAGAGACCCAGTACTTC. The V and J genes are TRBV29-1 and TRBJ2-5; D remains ambiguous. Germline loops: CDR1 SQVTM, CDR2 ANQGSEA. Trimming pared 4 bases from V and 1 base from J, leaving 7 bases between. There are 12 residues in the CDR3. Together with reference TRBV29-1 and TRBJ2-5, the CDR3 gives the full variable domain: SAVISQKPSRDICQRGTSLTIQCQVDSQVTMMFWYRQQPGQSLTLIATANQGSEATYESGFVIDKFPISRPNLTFSTLTVSNMSPEDSSIYLCSVVVSQETQYFGPGTRLLVL.

The table lists this clonotype with many counts. Here the CDR3 DNA reads TGTGCCAGCAGCCCCCGGACTAGGATGGGCGGGGAGCTGTTTTTT. Its translation is CASSPRTRMGGELFF. The chain carries TRBV3-1 and TRBJ2-2, with 7 nucleotides matching TRBD2. CDR1 is LGHDT and CDR2 is YNNKEL in the germline V gene (reference sequence). This CDR3 region has 15 residues. The ends lost 4 bases at V and 7 bases at J; junction bases unmatched: 9.

V gene TRBV6-1 combines with J gene TRBJ1-1; D uncertain. Germline CDR1 reads MNHNS; CDR2 reads SASEGT. CDR3 length equals 13 residues. The V end lost 7 bases, the J end lost 0 bases, and 9 bases lay between the germline ends. This CDR3 is CASKYQLNTEAFF. In DNA, the CDR3 is TGTGCCAGCAAATATCAGTTGAACACTGAAGCTTTCTTT.

The chain couples TRBV4-1 to TRBJ2-7; D is undetermined. V was trimmed by 3 bases and J by 7 bases, leaving 13 bases between them. The CDR3 totals 13 residues. The V gene's germline CDR1 is MGHRA and CDR2 YSYEKL. CDR3 sequence (DNA): TGCGCCAGCAGCCAGGTTCTTGGGTTTGAGCAGTACTTC. Amino acid sequence: CASSQVLGFEQYF.

This clonotype was seen a few times. V usage is TRBV7-2 and J usage is TRBJ1-2, with TRBD1 identical over 10 bases. Losses at the gene ends were 2 bases for V and 4 bases for J; bases not matched to a gene: 4. This CDR3 contains 15 residues. The germline gives CDR1 SGHTA, CDR2 FQGNSA. The CDR3 region is CASSLTRDRGYGYTF. The DNA of the CDR3 is TGTGCCAGCAGCTTAACCCGGGACAGGGGCTATGGCTACACCTTC.

The gene calls are TRBV30 and TRBJ2-3; 8 bases are shared with TRBD1. In germline, CDR1 is GTSNPN, CDR2 SVGIG (reference sequence). Losses at the gene ends were 2 bases for V and 5 bases for J; bases not matched to a gene: 6. CDR3 size: 14 residues. CDR3 nucleotide sequence: TGTGCCTGGAGTTCAGGGGGCGCAGGAGATACGCAGTATTTT. As protein: CAWSSGGAGDTQYF.

To note about this clonotype: A much larger clone lies one base from this, so it may be a read error. V and J are TRBV20-1 and TRBJ1-1; D perhaps matches TRBD1 (5 bases). Between the trimmed V and J ends, which lost 5 bases and 2 bases, there was a span of 18 bases. The CDR3 is 15 residues long. The germline V gene encodes CDR1 DFQATT and CDR2 SNEGSKA (reference sequence). CDR3 nucleotide sequence: TGCAGTGCTCCCTCCGGCAGGGCAGTTAACACTGAAGCTTTCTTT. It translates to CSAPSGRAVNTEAFF.

The J gene is TRBJ1-4, the V gene TRBV6-5, with TRBD1 as a possible D gene (5 bases). The CDR3 has 14 residues. The germline V gene has CDR1 MNHEY and CDR2 SVGAGI. The V gene lost 2 bases and the J gene lost 7 bases, with 11 bases spanning the gap. CDR3 DNA: TGTGCCAGCAGTTACCTCGGGGGAGGTGAAAAACTGTTTTTT. Translation gives CASSYLGGGEKLFF.